The rows below give T cell receptor beta chains drawn from one sample of a study of blood T cell repertoires in COVID-19. Method: immunoSEQ multiplex PCR; TCRdb's copy keeps in-frame clones and lacks some. Of nearly 80,000 clones detected, approximately 82% appear once; the ten largest clones hold under 45%. Sample: peripheral blood. The receptors shown here come from a woman aged 70 to 79 with acute or convalescent COVID-19. Both conserved end residues are part of each CDR3. Each record gives: V gene, clone size, J gene, D gene, CDR3 protein, CDR3 DNA. D genes are given only for firm matches. Clone size is shown for a subset of rows, as once, few, many or a class of expanded clone.

V: TRBV20-1; size: -; J: TRBJ2-1; D: -; CDR3: CSASKGVHEQFF; DNA: TGCAGTGCTAGTAAGGGGGTTCATGAGCAGTTCTTC
V: TRBV3-1/TRBV3-2; size: -; J: TRBJ2-2; D: TRBD2; CDR3: CASSSLAGGHRTGELFF; DNA: TGTGCCAGCAGCTCCCTAGCGGGAGGGCATAGGACCGGGGAGCTGTTTTTT
V: TRBV19; size: -; J: TRBJ2-2; D: -; CDR3: CASSMGTSNTGELFF; DNA: TGTGCCAGTAGTATGGGGACTTCCAACACCGGGGAGCTGTTTTTT
V: TRBV5-1; size: -; J: TRBJ2-1; D: -; CDR3: CASSLLVSGNYNEQFF; DNA: TGCGCCAGCAGCTTGCTTGTTTCGGGGAACTACAATGAGCAGTTCTTC
V: TRBV6-5; size: -; J: TRBJ1-4; D: -; CDR3: CASGITGATNEKLFF; DNA: TGTGCCAGCGGAATTACAGGTGCAACTAATGAAAAACTGTTTTTT
V: TRBV27; size: -; J: TRBJ2-7; D: TRBD2; CDR3: CALGLAGCYEQYF; DNA: TGTGCCTTGGGACTAGCGGGGTGCTACGAGCAGTACTTC
V: TRBV19; size: -; J: TRBJ1-5; D: -; CDR3: CASSFSGGGQPQHF; DNA: TGTGCCAGTAGTTTTAGCGGGGGCGGTCAGCCCCAGCATTTT
V: TRBV5-1; size: -; J: TRBJ1-5; D: -; CDR3: CASSLESDQPQHF; DNA: TGCGCCAGCAGCTTGGAAAGCGATCAGCCCCAGCATTTT
V: TRBV5-1; size: -; J: TRBJ2-2; D: TRBD1; CDR3: CASDPGQYTGELFF; DNA: TGCGCCAGCGACCCGGGACAGTACACCGGGGAGCTGTTTTTT
V: TRBV7-3; size: -; J: TRBJ2-7; D: TRBD1; CDR3: CASSPGTGGPSTQYF; DNA: TGTGCCAGCAGCCCGGGGACAGGGGGGCCTTCTACACAGTACTTC
V: TRBV10-3; size: once; J: TRBJ2-6; D: -; CDR3: CAIQGSGANVLTF; DNA: TGTGCCATCCAGGGATCCGGGGCCAACGTCCTGACTTTC
V: TRBV18; size: once; J: TRBJ2-7; D: -; CDR3: CASSSGGVNEQYF; DNA: TGTGCCAGCTCATCCGGGGGTGTCAACGAGCAGTACTTC
V: TRBV9; size: -; J: TRBJ1-2; D: -; CDR3: CASSVGGRDGYTF; DNA: TGTGCCAGCAGCGTAGGTGGCAGGGATGGCTACACCTTC
V: TRBV3-1/TRBV3-2; size: -; J: TRBJ2-7; D: -; CDR3: CASSQDPGGPYEQYF; DNA: TGTGCCAGCAGCCAAGATCCAGGGGGGCCCTACGAGCAGTACTTC
V: TRBV5-1; size: -; J: TRBJ2-7; D: TRBD2; CDR3: CASSAGTSVDEQYF; DNA: TGCGCCAGCAGCGCCGGGACTAGCGTCGACGAGCAGTACTTC
V: TRBV5-4; size: -; J: TRBJ1-2; D: -; CDR3: CASSGARLEKDGYTF; DNA: TGTGCCAGCAGCGGGGCCAGGTTAGAAAAGGATGGCTACACCTTC
V: TRBV18; size: -; J: TRBJ2-6; D: -; CDR3: CASSPRISGANVLTF; DNA: TGTGCCAGCTCACCGAGGATTTCTGGGGCCAACGTCCTGACTTTC
V: TRBV19; size: -; J: TRBJ1-4; D: -; CDR3: CASSMNYGGNEKLFF; DNA: TGTGCCAGTAGTATGAACTATGGAGGCAACGAAAAACTGTTTTTT
V: TRBV7-7; size: -; J: TRBJ2-2; D: -; CDR3: CASSLERDTGELFF; DNA: TGTGCCAGCAGCTTAGAACGGGACACCGGGGAGCTGTTTTTT
V: TRBV5-4; size: once; J: TRBJ2-7; D: -; CDR3: CASSPGVIHEQYF; DNA: TGTGCCAGCAGCCCAGGGGTTATCCACGAGCAGTACTTC
V: TRBV30; size: once; J: TRBJ2-5; D: TRBD1; CDR3: CAWSPRTGMETQYF; DNA: TGTGCCTGGAGCCCTCGGACAGGGATGGAGACCCAGTACTTC
V: TRBV5-4; size: -; J: TRBJ1-1; D: -; CDR3: CASSLIGVQLGTEAFF; DNA: TGTGCCAGCAGCTTGATCGGGGTTCAGTTAGGCACTGAAGCTTTCTTT
V: TRBV5-1; size: few; J: TRBJ1-1; D: -; CDR3: CASSSGGGPFRGTEAFF; DNA: TGCGCCAGCAGCTCCGGGGGGGGACCTTTTAGAGGCACTGAAGCTTTCTTT
V: TRBV13; size: -; J: TRBJ2-1; D: TRBD1; CDR3: CASKPALQTGGGNEQFF; DNA: TGTGCCAGCAAGCCCGCCCTCCAGACAGGGGGGGGCAATGAGCAGTTCTTC
V: TRBV7-3; size: -; J: TRBJ2-1; D: -; CDR3: CASSLGRVTNEQFF; DNA: TGTGCCAGCAGCTTAGGTCGGGTGACGAATGAGCAGTTCTTC
V: TRBV5-4; size: -; J: TRBJ1-2; D: -; CDR3: CATNQEFDYGYTF; DNA: TGTGCCACCAACCAAGAGTTCGACTATGGCTACACCTTC
V: TRBV5-1; size: -; J: TRBJ2-5; D: TRBD1; CDR3: CASSLGRDRGQRKETQYF; DNA: TGCGCCAGCAGCTTGGGACGGGACAGGGGGCAAAGGAAAGAGACCCAGTACTTC
V: TRBV10-3; size: -; J: TRBJ2-5; D: -; CDR3: CAISEFKQETQYF; DNA: TGTGCCATCAGTGAGTTTAAACAAGAGACCCAGTACTTC
V: TRBV27; size: -; J: TRBJ2-1; D: -; CDR3: CASSLRSSYNEQFF; DNA: TGTGCCAGCAGTTTAAGGAGCTCCTACAATGAGCAGTTCTTC
V: TRBV25-1; size: once; J: TRBJ1-1; D: -; CDR3: CASSQTGFVNTEAFF; DNA: TGTGCCAGCAGTCAAACAGGGTTTGTGAACACTGAAGCTTTCTTT
V: TRBV9; size: once; J: TRBJ1-3; D: -; CDR3: CASSVGAGAGNTIYF; DNA: TGTGCCAGCAGCGTTGGGGCAGGGGCTGGAAACACCATATATTTT
V: TRBV7-9; size: few; J: TRBJ2-3; D: -; CDR3: CASSPSAGDGTDTQYF; DNA: TGTGCCAGCAGCCCCTCGGCAGGGGATGGCACAGATACGCAGTATTTT
V: TRBV24-1; size: -; J: TRBJ1-5; D: -; CDR3: CATSAQGNQPQHF; DNA: TGTGCCACCAGTGCCCAGGGCAATCAGCCCCAGCATTTT
V: TRBV3-1/TRBV3-2; size: few; J: TRBJ2-3; D: -; CDR3: CASSQDARSDTQYF; DNA: TGTGCCAGCAGCCAAGATGCGAGATCAGATACGCAGTATTTT
V: TRBV19; size: -; J: TRBJ1-6; D: -; CDR3: CASSMFDTSSPLHF; DNA: TGTGCCAGTAGTATGTTTGATACGAGTTCACCCCTCCACTTT
V: TRBV5-8; size: -; J: TRBJ2-7; D: TRBD1; CDR3: CASRITGGSGEQYF; DNA: TGTGCCAGCAGGATTACAGGGGGCTCGGGGGAGCAGTACTTC
V: TRBV27; size: -; J: TRBJ1-5; D: TRBD1; CDR3: CASSRGDQPQHF; DNA: TGTGCCAGCAGCAGGGGGGACCAGCCCCAGCATTTT
V: TRBV18; size: -; J: TRBJ2-5; D: TRBD1; CDR3: CASSPPGQTETQYF; DNA: TGTGCCAGCTCACCACCGGGACAGACGGAGACCCAGTACTTC
V: TRBV10-2; size: -; J: TRBJ2-2; D: TRBD2; CDR3: CASRPGLAGGSVTANTGELFF; DNA: TGCGCCAGCAGACCGGGACTAGCGGGAGGGAGTGTTACGGCGAACACCGGGGAGCTGTTTTTT
V: TRBV5-1; size: -; J: TRBJ1-1; D: -; CDR3: CASKRQLNTEAFF; DNA: TGCGCCAGCAAACGACAACTTAACACTGAAGCTTTCTTT
V: TRBV30; size: -; J: TRBJ1-4; D: TRBD1; CDR3: CAVGTGGETNEKLFF; DNA: TGTGCTGTCGGGACAGGGGGCGAGACTAATGAAAAACTGTTTTTT
V: TRBV5-1; size: -; J: TRBJ1-1; D: TRBD1; CDR3: CASSLDAGGYTEAFF; DNA: TGCGCCAGCAGCTTGGACGCAGGGGGTTACACTGAAGCTTTCTTT
V: TRBV7-2; size: few; J: TRBJ2-1; D: TRBD1; CDR3: CASSFLGQGSSYNEQFF; DNA: TGTGCCAGCAGCTTTCTAGGACAGGGAAGCTCCTACAATGAGCAGTTCTTC